The TCR beta chain described here comes from a study of blood T cell repertoires in COVID-19 (dated by TCRdb to the early 2020s). Regarding the complete study: Samples covering the acute and convalescent phases of COVID-19 were provided by collaborators in the United States, Italy and Spain. The prospective study material was composed of cDNA or gDNA derived from T cells, B-cell-depleted T cells, or PBMCs. The dataset comprised deeply sampled blood TCRbeta repertoires from subjects exposed to, actively infected with, or recovered from COVID-19. A freely available public database, intended as a resource for researchers studying the immune response to SARS-CoV-2, is where the repertoires were released. The samples were drawn from two sources: the first 160 participants of the ongoing ImmuneRACE study, and 1,200 or so subjects contributed by 6 global collaborators. A de-identified subject ID, COVID-19 status, age in years and sex were almost always included in the sample metadata. Where available, HLA class I and class II types were obtained from metadata supplied by the sample provider rather than from assay-based typing. Beyond this particular receptor, the publication reports: Clinical and demographic metadata were provided uncurated, with the amount varying by source and participant.

Comments on this clone: Its antigen remains undetermined. No base-level quality is on record; no much larger clone is a single base apart.

V was cut back by 3 bases and J by 4 bases, leaving a gap of 22 bases between them. The CDR3 runs 17 residues from the cysteine to the phenylalanine. The retained sequence is limited to the CDR3, 51 bases, with the frame set at the first base. CDR1 is given as SEHNR and CDR2 as FQNEAQ, both from the germline V gene (reference sequence). The immunoSEQ Assay, a bias-controlled multiplex PCR, was used to amplify TCRbeta CDR3 regions from genomic DNA. In the original analysis: Nucleated cell counts per sample were estimated from amplification of reference gene primers within the assay. To quantify the absolute abundance of each unique TCRbeta CDR3 rearrangement, sequence reads were collapsed and filtered. For each sample, productive Simpson clonality was calculated by taking the square root of Simpson's diversity index across productive rearrangements. The table comes from immuneACCESS by way of TCRdb, which keeps in-frame sequences with V and J called. Part of the clones is missing from these tables; in studies checked, under half for an unresolved V gene and the rest for unknown reasons. D and trimming were read from the DNA, whereas the V and J calls and clone size are those reported in that table. The sample profile shows 150,000 to 200,000 clones; approximately 91% of them were found once. The ten most abundant clones make up around 5.1% of the sample.

In Seattle, one collaborating source enrolled patients while the infection was active and tracked those patients longitudinally over the course of disease. The collaborating institutions used their own protocols to collect whole blood in K2EDTA tubes. For TCRbeta analysis, collaborator samples were shipped as frozen whole blood, as isolated PBMCs, or as DNA extracted from either sample type. Sequencing was done on a sample of peripheral blood. This sequence uses TRBV7-9 and TRBJ2-7; perhaps TRBD1 is the D gene, with 5 bases matching. This clonotype was sampled from a man aged 18-30 years with COVID-19, enrolled during active disease. In nucleotide form, the sequence is TGTGCCAGCAGCTTGTCAGGTTTAAGATCAGGGATATACGAGCAGTACTTC. It translates to CASSLSGLRSGIYEQYF.